This T cell receptor beta chain was observed in a study of T cells of healthy individuals. In this sample, this clonotype turned up a few times. In TCRdb, the 5' RACE reads were re-called with MiXCR into one record per CDR3 protein. The sample records fewer than 70,000 distinct CDR3 sequences, roughly 14% being singletons. The germline V gene encodes CDR1 DFQATT and CDR2 SNEGSKA (reference sequence). With 0 bases removed from V and 5 bases from J, the gap between germline ends came to 16 bases. This CDR3 is built from 15 residues. This receptor was identified in a human donor in good health. The V gene is TRBV20-1, the J gene TRBJ1-1; TRBD1 might be the D (5 bases). The CDR3 here is CSARDPGTGRTEAFF. The DNA for the CDR3 is TGCAGTGCTAGAGACCCTGGGACGGGGAGGACTGAAGCTTTCTTT.